These T cell receptor beta chains were read from a single sample in a study of human T cells and chemical hapten exposure. TCRdb reanalysed the RACE reads using MiXCR and keeps one entry per CDR3 protein. The repertoire holds tens of thousands of distinct CDR3 sequences, with under 13% as singletons. Source: whole blood, taken in connection with sensitization to the hapten diphenylcyclopropenone (DPC). The receptors stem from a man in his fifties with alopecia areata. Some clones in this sample may be carry-over from other donors' samples. CDR3s include the opening cysteine and the closing phenylalanine or tryptophan. The order of the fields is V gene, D gene, clone size, J gene, CDR3 DNA, CDR3 protein. D genes are given only for firm matches. The size of a clone is reported for some rows only, either as once, few or many, or as a class for expanded clones.

TRBV7-2	TRBD2	.	TRBJ2-3	TGTGCCAGCAGCTCGATCGGGGGGACAGATACGCAGTATTTT	CASSSIGGTDTQYF
TRBV23-1	.	few	TRBJ2-7	TGCGCCAGCACGGATGTGGACAGCTACGAGCAGTACTTC	CASTDVDSYEQYF
TRBV28	.	many	TRBJ1-1	TGTGCCAGCAGTTTAGTCAGGCCTCCGAACACTGAAGCTTTCTTT	CASSLVRPPNTEAFF
TRBV18	.	many	TRBJ1-6	TGTGCCAGCTCACCACCTGGTTCACCCCTCCACTTT	CASSPPGSPLHF
TRBV11-3	TRBD2	many	TRBJ2-1	TGTGCCAGCAGCACAAGTAGCGGGATCTCCTACAATGAGCAGTTCTTC	CASSTSSGISYNEQFF
TRBV28	.	many	TRBJ2-2	TGTGCCAGCAGTTATTGGGGGAACACCGGGGAGCTGTTTTTT	CASSYWGNTGELFF
TRBV30	.	few	TRBJ1-1	TGTGCCTGGACTAAGCCGGGGATCATGAACACTGAAGCTTTCTTT	CAWTKPGIMNTEAFF
TRBV28	TRBD1	many	TRBJ2-1	TGTGCCAGCAGTAAGGGACAGGGGTCCAATGAGCAGTTCTTC	CASSKGQGSNEQFF
TRBV28	TRBD1	many	TRBJ2-1	TGTGCCACCTCGGGACAGCGTCATGAGCAGTTCTTC	CATSGQRHEQFF
TRBV30	.	.	TRBJ1-6	TGTGCCTGGAGTATCACCGGAAATTCACCCCTCCACTTT	CAWSITGNSPLHF
TRBV20-1	.	many	TRBJ2-7	TGCAGTGCTAGTCACGGGCCCCTACGCGAGCAGTACTTC	CSASHGPLREQYF
TRBV29-1	.	many	TRBJ2-2	TGCAGCGTTGGTCTGCAGCTGAACACCGGGGAGCTGTTTTTT	CSVGLQLNTGELFF
TRBV25-1	.	many	TRBJ1-2	TGTGCCAGCAGTGAGGGAGGGAACCATGGCTACACCTTC	CASSEGGNHGYTF
TRBV12-3/TRBV12-4	.	many	TRBJ1-1	TGTGCCAGCAGTTTAGAGGGGGGTTCCACTGAAGCTTTCTTT	CASSLEGGSTEAFF
TRBV28	TRBD1	many	TRBJ2-1	TGTGCCAGCAGTTTATACGGGACAGGGAACAATGAGCAGTTCTTC	CASSLYGTGNNEQFF
TRBV3-1	.	many	TRBJ1-5	TGTGCCAGCAGCCAAGATTGGAACAATCAGCCCCAGCATTTT	CASSQDWNNQPQHF
TRBV27	TRBD1	many	TRBJ2-1	TGTGCCAGCAGCCCAGGGACAGAGTACAATGAGCAGTTCTTC	CASSPGTEYNEQFF
TRBV28	.	many	TRBJ2-3	TGTGCCAGCAGTTTATATCATCTCACAGATACGCAGTATTTT	CASSLYHLTDTQYF
TRBV10-1	.	.	TRBJ2-3	TGCGCCAGCAGTAGGCCGGGAGACGATACGCAGTATTTT	CASSRPGDDTQYF
TRBV7-3	.	many	TRBJ1-1	TGTGCCAGCAGCTTAATGGGTTCATCGGACACTGAAGCTTTCTTT	CASSLMGSSDTEAFF
TRBV28	.	.	TRBJ1-4	TGTGCCAGCAAACTTGGGGGGACTAATGAAAAACTGTTTTTT	CASKLGGTNEKLFF
TRBV20-1	.	many	TRBJ2-5	TGCAGTGCTAGTAGTATCATGGGCGAGACCCAGTACTTC	CSASSIMGETQYF
TRBV29-1	.	many	TRBJ1-2	TGCAGCGCTGCCCGGGGGGCGGATGGCTACACCTTC	CSAARGADGYTF
TRBV12-3/TRBV12-4	.	many	TRBJ2-7	TGTGCCAGCAGTTTACAGCTTTACGAGCAGTACTTC	CASSLQLYEQYF
TRBV18	.	many	TRBJ1-1	TGTGCCAGCTCATTTTCGGGGAGAGGGACTGAAGCTTTCTTT	CASSFSGRGTEAFF
TRBV9	.	many	TRBJ2-2	TGTGCCAGCAGCGTAGGCTGGCGAACTTCGAACACCGGGGAGCTGTTTTTT	CASSVGWRTSNTGELFF
TRBV29-1	TRBD1	.	TRBJ2-7	TGCAGCGTTGAATCTTTCGGACAGGGCTACGAGCAGTACTTC	CSVESFGQGYEQYF
TRBV19	.	.	TRBJ2-2	TGTGCCAGTAGTCTCGGGACAATCACGGTCACCGGGGAGCTGTTTTTT	CASSLGTITVTGELFF
TRBV11-2	TRBD2	many	TRBJ2-5	TGTGCCAGCAGCTTAGATTCCGGCGTCGGGGGGGAGACCCAGTACTTC	CASSLDSGVGGETQYF
TRBV19	.	few	TRBJ2-6	TGTGCCAGTAGTATTGGGTTCTCTGGGGCCAACGTCCTGACTTTC	CASSIGFSGANVLTF
TRBV19	.	many	TRBJ2-7	TGTGCCAGTGCTATCCAGGACACCGCCTACGAGCAGTACTTC	CASAIQDTAYEQYF
TRBV25-1	TRBD2	many	TRBJ2-1	TGTGCCAGCAGTGAGACGGGACTAGCGGGAGTCCATGAGCAGTTCTTC	CASSETGLAGVHEQFF
TRBV3-1	.	many	TRBJ1-1	TGTGCCAGCAGCCAAGGAGGACACACTGAAGCTTTCTTT	CASSQGGHTEAFF
TRBV20-1	.	many	TRBJ2-3	TGCAGTGCTTCGCGAGGGGATTCAGATACGCAGTATTTT	CSASRGDSDTQYF
TRBV6-5	.	.	TRBJ2-7	TGTGCCAGCAGTTCCGGGTCCGAGCAGTACTTC	CASSSGSEQYF
TRBV12-3/TRBV12-4	.	few	TRBJ2-6	TGTGCCAGCAGTTTAGGGCCTGGGGCCAACGTCCTGACTTTC	CASSLGPGANVLTF
TRBV12-5	.	many	TRBJ1-6	TGTGCTAGTGGTTTGATCAGGGGAGGAAATTCACCCCTCCACTTT	CASGLIRGGNSPLHF
TRBV20-1	.	many	TRBJ2-7	TGCAGTGCTACCGGGACCTCCTACGAGCAGTACTTC	CSATGTSYEQYF
TRBV28	.	few	TRBJ2-7	TGTGCCAGCAGTTTAAAAACTAGGGACTCCTACGAGCAGTACTTC	CASSLKTRDSYEQYF
TRBV10-3	.	few	TRBJ2-1	TGTGCCATCCTGGAGCCAAACAATGAGCAGTTCTTC	CAILEPNNEQFF
TRBV20-1	.	many	TRBJ2-5	TGCAGTGCTAGAGATCCGGGCAGGCAAGAGACCCAGTACTTC	CSARDPGRQETQYF
TRBV6-1	TRBD2	.	TRBJ2-1	TGTGCCAGCAGCCCTAGCGGGAGGATCTCCTACAATGAGCAGTTCTTC	CASSPSGRISYNEQFF
TRBV10-3	.	few	TRBJ2-1	TGTGCCATCAGTGAGTTAGCGAGCTCCTACAATGAGCAGTTCTTC	CAISELASSYNEQFF
TRBV28	.	many	TRBJ1-1	TGTGCCAGCAAGGGGCCCGCAAAAGCTGAAGCTTTCTTT	CASKGPAKAEAFF
TRBV10-2	.	many	TRBJ2-1	TGCGCCAGCAGTGAGTTCGAGCACAATGAGCAGTTCTTC	CASSEFEHNEQFF
TRBV11-3	.	.	TRBJ2-5	TGTGCCAGCAGCTTCGGGCAGGGCGAAGAGACCCAGTACTTC	CASSFGQGEETQYF
TRBV7-2	TRBD1	large	TRBJ2-3	TGTGCCAGCAGCTTTTCGACTACCGGCCGGACAGGGCTTCACCGCACAGATACGCAGTATTTT	CASSFSTTGRTGLHRTDTQYF
TRBV11-2	.	.	TRBJ1-2	TGTGCCAGCAGCTTGGGCCATAACTATGGCTACACCTTC	CASSLGHNYGYTF
TRBV12-3/TRBV12-4	.	medium-sized	TRBJ1-5	TGTGCCAGCAGGCCTACAGGGAATCAGCCCCAGCATTTT	CASRPTGNQPQHF
TRBV28	.	many	TRBJ1-2	TGTGCCAGCAGTTTCGGGACAATGAGCGGCTACACCTTC	CASSFGTMSGYTF
TRBV7-8	.	many	TRBJ1-2	TGTGCCAGCAGCTTAAGCTACCAAGCTAACTATGGCTACACCTTC	CASSLSYQANYGYTF
TRBV6-2/TRBV6-3	TRBD2	.	TRBJ2-7	TGTGCCAGCAGCGGACTAGCGCCCTACGAGCAGTACTTC	CASSGLAPYEQYF
TRBV3-1	.	few	TRBJ2-5	TGTGCCAGCAGCCAAGAACCTCGGATTTCGGAGACCCAGTACTTC	CASSQEPRISETQYF